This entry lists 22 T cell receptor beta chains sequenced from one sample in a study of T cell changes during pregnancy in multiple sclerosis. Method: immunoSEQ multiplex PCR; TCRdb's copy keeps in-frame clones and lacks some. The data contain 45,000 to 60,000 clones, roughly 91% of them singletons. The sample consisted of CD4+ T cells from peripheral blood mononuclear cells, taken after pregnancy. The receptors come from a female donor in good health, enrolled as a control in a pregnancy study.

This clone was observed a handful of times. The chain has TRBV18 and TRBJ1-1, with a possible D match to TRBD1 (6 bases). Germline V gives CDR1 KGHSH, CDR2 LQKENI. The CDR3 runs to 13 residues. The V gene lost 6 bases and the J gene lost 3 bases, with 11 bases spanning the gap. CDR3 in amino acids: CASSLGGDTEAFF. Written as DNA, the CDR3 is TGTGCCAGCTCCTTAGGGGGGGACACTGAAGCTTTCTTT.

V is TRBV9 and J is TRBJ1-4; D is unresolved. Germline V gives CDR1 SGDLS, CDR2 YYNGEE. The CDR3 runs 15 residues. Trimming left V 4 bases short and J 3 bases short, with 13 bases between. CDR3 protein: CASSLLSEANEKLFF. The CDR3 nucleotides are TGTGCCAGCAGCCTCCTATCCGAGGCTAATGAAAAACTGTTTTTT.

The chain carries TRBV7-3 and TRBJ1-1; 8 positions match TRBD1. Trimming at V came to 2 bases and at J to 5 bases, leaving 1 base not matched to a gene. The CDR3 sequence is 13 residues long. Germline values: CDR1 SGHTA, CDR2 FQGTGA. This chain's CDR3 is CASSLQGATEAFF. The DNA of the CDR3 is TGTGCCAGCAGCTTACAGGGGGCTACTGAAGCTTTCTTT.

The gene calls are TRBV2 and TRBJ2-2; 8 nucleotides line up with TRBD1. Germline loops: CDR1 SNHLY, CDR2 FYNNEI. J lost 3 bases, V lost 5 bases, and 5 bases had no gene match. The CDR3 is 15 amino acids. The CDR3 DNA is TGTGCCAGCAGTCGCGACAGGGGCTACACCGGGGAGCTGTTTTTT. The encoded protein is CASSRDRGYTGELFF.

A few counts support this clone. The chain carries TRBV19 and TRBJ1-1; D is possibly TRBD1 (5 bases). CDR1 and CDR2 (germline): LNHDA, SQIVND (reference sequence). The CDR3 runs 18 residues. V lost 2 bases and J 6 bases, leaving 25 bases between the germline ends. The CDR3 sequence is CASSISRTFERRGPEAFF. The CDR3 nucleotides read TGTGCCAGTAGTATAAGCCGGACCTTCGAACGGAGGGGTCCTGAAGCTTTCTTT.

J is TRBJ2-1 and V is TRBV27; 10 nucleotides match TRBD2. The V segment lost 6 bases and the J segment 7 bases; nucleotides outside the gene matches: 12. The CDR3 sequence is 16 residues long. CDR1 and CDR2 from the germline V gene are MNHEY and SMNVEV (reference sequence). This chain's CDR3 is CASREVELAGRNEQFF. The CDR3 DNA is TGTGCCAGCAGGGAAGTCGAACTAGCGGGAAGGAATGAGCAGTTCTTC.

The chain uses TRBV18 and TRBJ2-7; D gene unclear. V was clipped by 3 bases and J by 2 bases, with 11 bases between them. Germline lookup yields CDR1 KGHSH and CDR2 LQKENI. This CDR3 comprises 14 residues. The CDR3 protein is CASSPGLRAYEQYF. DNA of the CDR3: TGTGCCAGCTCACCGGGCCTTCGCGCCTACGAGCAGTACTTC. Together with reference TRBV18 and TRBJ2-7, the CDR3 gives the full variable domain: NAGVMQNPRHLVRRRGQEARLRCSPMKGHSHVYWYRQLPEEGLKFMVYLQKENIIDESGMPKERFSAEFPKEGPSILRIQQVVRGDSAAYFCASSPGLRAYEQYFGPGTRLTVT.

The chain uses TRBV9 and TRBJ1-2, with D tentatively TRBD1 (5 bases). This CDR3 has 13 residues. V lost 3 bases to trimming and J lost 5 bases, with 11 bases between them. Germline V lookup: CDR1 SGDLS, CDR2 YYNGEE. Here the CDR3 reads CASSGRGGYGYTF. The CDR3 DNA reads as TGTGCCAGCAGCGGACGGGGGGGGTATGGCTACACCTTC.

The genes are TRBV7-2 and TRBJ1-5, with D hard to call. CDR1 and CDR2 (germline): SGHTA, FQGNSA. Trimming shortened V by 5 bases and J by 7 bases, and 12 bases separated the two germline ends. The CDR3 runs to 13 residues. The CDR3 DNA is TGTGCCAGCAGCAAAAAGGGAGGACAGCCCCAGCATTTT. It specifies CASSKKGGQPQHF. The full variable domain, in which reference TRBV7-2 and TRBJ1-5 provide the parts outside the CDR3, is GAGVSQSPSNKVTEKGKDVELRCDPISGHTALYWYRQSLGQGLEFLIYFQGNSAPDKSGLPSDRFSAERTGGSVSTLTIQRTQQEDSAVYLCASSKKGGQPQHFGDGTRLSIL.

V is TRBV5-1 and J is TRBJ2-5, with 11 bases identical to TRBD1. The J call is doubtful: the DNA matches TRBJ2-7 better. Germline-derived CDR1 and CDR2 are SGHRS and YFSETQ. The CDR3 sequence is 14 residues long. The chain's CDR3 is CASSPGQGASEQYF. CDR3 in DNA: TGCGCCAGCAGCCCCGGACAGGGGGCTAGCGAGCAGTACTTC.

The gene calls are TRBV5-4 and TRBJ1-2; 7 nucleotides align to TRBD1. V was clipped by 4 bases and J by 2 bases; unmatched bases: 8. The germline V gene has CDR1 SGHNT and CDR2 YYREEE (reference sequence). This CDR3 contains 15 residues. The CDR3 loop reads CASSRGQAQNYGYTF. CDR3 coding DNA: TGTGCCAGCAGCCGCGGACAGGCTCAAAACTATGGCTACACCTTC.

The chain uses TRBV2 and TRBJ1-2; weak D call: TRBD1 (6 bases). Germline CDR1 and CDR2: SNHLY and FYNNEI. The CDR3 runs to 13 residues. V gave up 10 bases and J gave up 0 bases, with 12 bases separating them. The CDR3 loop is CATYRDSNYGYTF. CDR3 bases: TGTGCCACCTACAGGGATTCTAACTATGGCTACACCTTC.

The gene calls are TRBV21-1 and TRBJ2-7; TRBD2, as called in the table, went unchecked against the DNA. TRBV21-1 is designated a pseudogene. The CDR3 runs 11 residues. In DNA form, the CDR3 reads TGTGCCAGCCCCCCGGTCCACGAGCAGTACTTC. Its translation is CASPPVHEQYF.

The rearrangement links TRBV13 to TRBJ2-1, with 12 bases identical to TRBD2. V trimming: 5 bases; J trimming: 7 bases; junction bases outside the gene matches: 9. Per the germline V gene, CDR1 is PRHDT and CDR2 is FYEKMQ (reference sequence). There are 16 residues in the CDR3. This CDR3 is CASSPRTSGKGNEQFF. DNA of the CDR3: TGTGCCAGCAGCCCCCGGACTAGCGGGAAGGGGAATGAGCAGTTCTTC.

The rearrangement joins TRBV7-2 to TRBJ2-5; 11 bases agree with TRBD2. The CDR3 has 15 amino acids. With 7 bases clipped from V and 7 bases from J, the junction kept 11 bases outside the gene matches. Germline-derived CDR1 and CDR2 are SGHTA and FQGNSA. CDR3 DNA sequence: TGTGCCAGCAATCTCGTAGCGGGAGGGGGCGGGACCCAGTACTTC. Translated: CASNLVAGGGGTQYF.

CDR3 protein: CASRRDTDYEQYF. Written as DNA, the CDR3 is TGCGCCAGCAGAAGGGACACAGACTACGAGCAGTACTTC. The chain carries TRBV5-1 and TRBJ2-7, with D possibly TRBD1 on 6 matching bases. The germline gives CDR1 SGHRS, CDR2 YFSETQ. The CDR3 extends over 13 amino acids. V was pared by 5 bases and J by 3 bases, with 12 bases between.

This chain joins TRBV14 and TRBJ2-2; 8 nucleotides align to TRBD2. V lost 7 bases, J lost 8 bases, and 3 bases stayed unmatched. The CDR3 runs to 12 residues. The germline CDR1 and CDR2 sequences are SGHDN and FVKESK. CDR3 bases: TGTGCCAGCACCAGCGGGAGAGGGGAGCTGTTTTTT. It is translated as CASTSGRGELFF. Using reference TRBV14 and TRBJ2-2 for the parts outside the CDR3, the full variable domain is EAGVTQFPSHSVIEKGQTVTLRCDPISGHDNLYWYRRVMGKEIKFLLHFVKESKQDESGMPNNRFLAERTGGTYSTLKVQPAELEDSGVYFCASTSGRGELFFGEGSRLTVL.

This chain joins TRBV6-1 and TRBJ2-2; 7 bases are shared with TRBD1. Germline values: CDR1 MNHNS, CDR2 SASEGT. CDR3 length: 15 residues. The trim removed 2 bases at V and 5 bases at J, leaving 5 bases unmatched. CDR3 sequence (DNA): TGTGCCAGCAGTGAACCGGGACAGTTAACCGGGGAGCTGTTTTTT. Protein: CASSEPGQLTGELFF.

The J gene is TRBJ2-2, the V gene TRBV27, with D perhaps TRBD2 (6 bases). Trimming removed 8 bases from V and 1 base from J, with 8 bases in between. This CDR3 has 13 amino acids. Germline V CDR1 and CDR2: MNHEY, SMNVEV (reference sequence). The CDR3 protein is CASWGVNTGELFF. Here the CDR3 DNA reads TGTGCCAGCTGGGGGGTGAACACCGGGGAGCTGTTTTTT.

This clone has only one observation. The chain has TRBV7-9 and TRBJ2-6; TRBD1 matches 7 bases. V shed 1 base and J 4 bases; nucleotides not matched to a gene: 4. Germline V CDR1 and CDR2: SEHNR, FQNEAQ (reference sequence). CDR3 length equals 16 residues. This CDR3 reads CASSLERGLGANVLTF. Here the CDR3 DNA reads TGTGCCAGCAGCTTAGAGAGGGGGCTCGGGGCCAACGTCCTGACTTTC.

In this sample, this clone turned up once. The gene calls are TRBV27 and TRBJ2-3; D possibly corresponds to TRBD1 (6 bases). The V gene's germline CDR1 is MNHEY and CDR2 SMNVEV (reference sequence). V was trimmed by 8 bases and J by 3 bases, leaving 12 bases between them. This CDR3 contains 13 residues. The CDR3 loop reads CASALQGTDTQYF. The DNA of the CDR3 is TGTGCCAGCGCACTCCAGGGGACAGATACGCAGTATTTT.

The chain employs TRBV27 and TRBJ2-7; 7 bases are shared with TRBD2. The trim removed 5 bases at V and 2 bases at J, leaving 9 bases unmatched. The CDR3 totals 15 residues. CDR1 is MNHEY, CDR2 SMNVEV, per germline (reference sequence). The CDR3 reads CASSRTGREPYEQYF. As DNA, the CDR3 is TGTGCCAGCAGTCGGACTGGGCGGGAGCCCTACGAGCAGTACTTC.